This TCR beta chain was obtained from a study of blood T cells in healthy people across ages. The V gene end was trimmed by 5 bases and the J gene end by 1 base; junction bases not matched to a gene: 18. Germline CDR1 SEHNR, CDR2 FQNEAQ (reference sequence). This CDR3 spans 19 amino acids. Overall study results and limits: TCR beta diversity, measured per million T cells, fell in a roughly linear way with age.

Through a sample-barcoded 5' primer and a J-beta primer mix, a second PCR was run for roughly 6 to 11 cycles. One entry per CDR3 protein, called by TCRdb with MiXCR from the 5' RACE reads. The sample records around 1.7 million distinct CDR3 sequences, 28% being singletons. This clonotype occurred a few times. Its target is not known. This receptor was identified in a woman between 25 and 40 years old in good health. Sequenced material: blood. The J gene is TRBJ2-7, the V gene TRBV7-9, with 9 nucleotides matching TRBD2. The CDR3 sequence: CASSGIAGDSTGGSYEQYF. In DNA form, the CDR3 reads TGTGCCAGCAGCGGAATAGCGGGAGACTCCACAGGTGGATCCTACGAGCAGTACTTC.